This TCR beta chain was obtained from a study of identifying expanded T cells in peripheral blood. The CDR3 length is 15 residues. Trimming shortened V by 1 base and J by 1 base, and 10 bases separated the two germline ends. CDR1 is MGHRA and CDR2 is YSYEKL in the germline V gene. The method was immunoSEQ multiplex PCR; TCRdb's version includes in-frame clones alone and lacks a portion of them. The sample includes around 100,000 clones, about 89% of them seen just once. The TCR comes from a person aged 18-70 years in good health. The sequenced material came from blood. The chain employs TRBV4-1 and TRBJ1-2, with D unresolved. The CDR3 reads CASSQGGPDNYGYTF. CDR3 DNA sequence: TGCGCCAGCAGCCAAGGTGGCCCAGATAACTATGGCTACACCTTC.